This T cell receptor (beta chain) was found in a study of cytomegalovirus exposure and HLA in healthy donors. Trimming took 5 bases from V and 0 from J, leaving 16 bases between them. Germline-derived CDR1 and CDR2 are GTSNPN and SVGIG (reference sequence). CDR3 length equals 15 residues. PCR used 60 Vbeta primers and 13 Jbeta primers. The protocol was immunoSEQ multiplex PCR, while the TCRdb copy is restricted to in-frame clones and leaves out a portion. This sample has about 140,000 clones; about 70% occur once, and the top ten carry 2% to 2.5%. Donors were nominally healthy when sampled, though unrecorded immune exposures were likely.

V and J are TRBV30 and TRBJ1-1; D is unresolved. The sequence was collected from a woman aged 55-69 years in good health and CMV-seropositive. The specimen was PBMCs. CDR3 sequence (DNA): TGTGCCTGGGCCGCCCCGGCGGCTATGAACACTGAAGCTTTCTTT. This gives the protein CAWAAPAAMNTEAFF.